The sequence of this TCR beta chain was determined in a study of blood T cell repertoires in COVID-19. Clones were sequenced by immunoSEQ multiplex PCR, and TCRdb holds only the in-frame ones, with some missing. The sample holds about 140,000 clones, 80% to 90% seen once. Trimming took 5 bases from V and 1 from J, leaving 9 bases between them. The CDR3 sequence is 13 residues long. Per germline, CDR1 SGHNT and CDR2 YYREEE (reference sequence). What was sequenced was peripheral blood. The chain links TRBV5-4 to TRBJ1-1; D possibly corresponds to TRBD1 (5 bases). The receptor's source is a woman in her fifties or sixties with acute or convalescent COVID-19. CDR3 nucleotides: TGTGCCAGCAGTATCCAGGGGAACACTGAAGCTTTCTTT. Translation: CASSIQGNTEAFF.